Reported below is one T cell receptor beta chain. This entry is derived from a study of blood T cell repertoires in COVID-19. The overall study: The study drew acute and convalescent COVID-19 samples from the United States, Italy and Spain. PBMCs, B-cell-depleted T cells, or T cells provided the cDNA or gDNA that made up the material.

Authors' methods: Counts of nucleated cells, estimated from reference gene primer amplification, were obtained. Repertoires were generated with immunoSEQ multiplex PCR, while TCRdb's copy carries only in-frame clones and drops some. V, J and clone size were drawn from that table, and D and trimming were deduced from the DNA. Altogether 150,000 to 200,000 clones are present, roughly nine tenths being singletons, with the ten largest covering about 5%. The TCR originated in a human donor in a cohort sampled during active COVID-19. Sequences were obtained from peripheral blood.

CDR3 DNA sequence: TGTGCCACCAGCAGAGAGAAAGGCGGGAGTTGGTACGAGCAGTACTTC. It specifies CATSREKGGSWYEQYF. This sequence joins TRBV15 and TRBJ2-7, with 7 bases fitting TRBD2. J gave up 4 bases and V 0 bases, and 9 bases lay outside the gene matches. This CDR3 comprises 16 residues. In germline, CDR1 is LNHNV, CDR2 YYDKDF (reference sequence).